This paragraph covers one T cell receptor beta chain sequence. This clone occurred a few times. Its recognized antigen is unknown. Per-base quality was not reported, and no clone a single base away is much larger than it. In total, roughly 710 healthy bone marrow donors made up the cohort. Cohort members were all nominally healthy when sampled, although unrecorded immune exposures were likely present. The donor was CMV seronegative and was included in the group of several hundred seronegative cohort members. Each donor provided a peripheral blood sample, and peripheral blood mononuclear cells were used for TCR beta sequencing. The Qiagen DNeasy Blood Extraction Kit was used to extract genomic DNA from the blood cell samples. Library method: the immunoSEQ multiplex PCR assay. The multiplex PCR relied on a mix of 60 forward primers for TCR Vbeta segments and 13 reverse primers for TCR Jbeta segments. A multiplex PCR assay on genomic DNA amplified the CDR3 region of rearranged TCR beta genes. On the Illumina HiSeq System, the amplified TCR beta libraries were sequenced as 87-base-pair reads. Per the authors' processing: Across the 600 to 700 repertoires, a later analysis counted roughly 77 million unique TCR beta chains, roughly 11 million of which were shared by at least two donors. Raw reads were error-corrected and collapsed into unique sequences by a nearest-neighbor algorithm in which closely related sequences were merged to remove PCR and sequencing errors. Alignment of CDR3 sequences to IMGT reference sequences was used to assign V, D and J gene segments. For a sequence to be retained, a match of at least six nucleotides was required to both a V gene segment and a J gene segment. A rearrangement counted as productive if the CDR3 had no stop codons and remained in frame with V and J, and every other rearrangement counted as non-productive. CDR3 was defined by IMGT convention, running from the second conserved V-encoded cysteine to the conserved J-encoded phenylalanine. The earlier analysis of 500 to 750 of the donors excluded any sequence lacking an unambiguous match to a single V gene segment. An earlier analysis of several hundred of the donors called V segments functional above 56.7% productive rearrangements and segregating when the between-donor standard deviation exceeded 5%. A statistical classification framework was built to diagnose cytomegalovirus status from the catalog of TCR beta chain sequences. In a later analysis, TCR nucleotide sequences were compared against IMGT/GENE-DB human TR gene sequences so that V and J genes could be assigned. In a later analysis, CDR3 sequences and most-parsimonious VDJ recombination scenarios were assigned using the TCRdist pipeline. In a later analysis, each TCR beta chain was defined by its CDR3 amino acid sequence together with its V-gene family, and reads lacking a unique V-gene family were excluded. In a later analysis, 500 to 700 highly shared, low-generation-probability nucleotide sequences were removed to address suspected cross-contamination and a sequencing artifact. A later analysis calculated a clonal expansion index for each public chain from normalized within-repertoire ranks of inferred template counts. In a later analysis, generation probabilities were computed using a VDJ recombination model fitted to out-of-frame rearrangements, and the results were checked against IGoR. In a later analysis, TCR-TCR, TCR-HLA and TCR-CMV co-occurrence was scored with hypergeometric tests, and a repertoire-size bias correction was applied to TCR pairs. A later analysis estimated false discovery rates by permuting HLA or CMV assignments 20 times. A later analysis grouped co-occurring TCRs with DBSCAN, adding TCRdist sequence similarity when clustering within HLA-allele-positive subsets. Repertoires with fewer than 30,000 or more than 120,000 public chains were left out of co-occurrence clustering, as were about 5 repertoires with anomalous nucleotide sharing. Not all clones reach the TCRdb copy of this immuneACCESS table, which keeps in-frame sequences only. Checked studies attribute under half of the gap to unresolved V genes and leave the rest unexplained. For V, J and clone size, that table is used; D and trimming come from the DNA. The sample records 150,000 to 200,000 clones, 79% of which are singletons. Jointly, the top ten make up about 2.2% of the sample.

Via the germline V gene, CDR1 is KGHSH and CDR2 LQKENI. The CDR3 goes from the cysteine to the phenylalanine over 14 residues. The retained sequence is limited to the CDR3, 42 bases, with the frame set at the first base. Trimming removed 6 bases from V and 0 bases from J, leaving 11 bases between the germline ends. This sample stems from a study of cytomegalovirus exposure and HLA in healthy donors (dated by TCRdb to about 2017). Background on the whole study: According to an earlier analysis of 550 to 750 of the donors, some 180 million T cells yielded 120 million or so unique TCR beta sequences and 276 Gb of sequence data. Around 320 gigabases of sequencing data and tens of millions of unique TCR sequences were included in an early release covering around 650 HLA-typed donors. Of the roughly 420 genotyped donors, 70% to 90% were placed in the genetic ancestry cluster associated with self-reported Caucasian donors. The study aimed to test whether signatures of past pathogen exposure could be identified by cataloging public T cell receptors. The study profiled the T cell repertoires of fewer than 850 subjects by immunosequencing and related them to cytomegalovirus serostatus. In addition to the first cohort of roughly 670 subjects, a separate validation cohort of approximately 130 different subjects was used. The study combined high-throughput TCR immunosequencing, statistical association of individual TCRs with disease status, and machine learning to predict cytomegalovirus infection status. To study patterns of TCR occurrence, a later analysis re-analyzed previously published TCR beta repertoires from hundreds of donors and added high-resolution HLA genotyping. Rather than using new phenotypic data, the later analysis identified candidate immune exposures from TCR beta sequences and from how often those sequences occurred across donors. In an earlier analysis of about 590 of the donors, high-throughput TCR beta sequencing was used to judge whether each TCR beta V gene segment behaved as functional or pseudogenic. Donor age, sex, ethnicity and CMV serostatus were collected together with the repertoire data. Genome-wide SNP genotypes for about 55% of the 666 donors were used in a later genetic analysis, which treated that subset as a discovery cohort. All discovery cohort repertoires had been generated using a single sequencing platform. HLA typing included class I and class II loci at four-digit resolution. The number of typed donors differed by locus: about 629-630 for A, B, C, DRB1 and DQB1; approximately 540 for DQA1; around 610 for DPA1; and about 450 for DPB1. Because of strong linkage in the cohort, five DR-DQ haplotypes were treated as single units for association and clustering. On average, roughly 240,000 unique TCR beta nucleotide sequences were sequenced per donor among a few hundred genotyped donors of the cohort, with roughly 18% of those sequences being non-productive.

Results and caveats for the whole study, not just this receptor: Because HLA typing was missing for some donors at each locus, association tests included only the typed subset. Most TCR sequences were seen in very few donors, while some public TCRs were found in many individuals. When HLA alleles, especially DR and DQ, strongly co-occurred, attributing TCR associations to individual alleles was difficult. According to the authors, the approach could potentially be generalized to other disease states and immunological phenotypes. In a later analysis, the rate of TCR association differed among HLA loci, with DRB1 alleles having the most associated TCRs and HLA-C alleles having the fewest. In this cohort, only TCR beta chains were sequenced, and detectable features were limited by the absence of alpha or paired-chain data. A total of about 150 TCR beta chains were listed by the study as associated with cytomegalovirus. A few of the identified cytomegalovirus-associated TCR beta chains were confirmed in vitro to be specific for cytomegalovirus antigens. In an earlier analysis of about 600 of the donors, most TCR beta V segments appeared in productive rearrangements about 87% or about 30% of the time, broadly matching IMGT annotations. Cytomegalovirus status was reported to be diagnosed by the classifier with high specificity and sensitivity in both the original and validation cohorts. Roughly uniform sequencing depth across donors was assumed in presence/absence analyses, although this assumption may not hold. A later analysis found that most CMV-associated TCR beta chains appeared HLA-restricted, with HLA associations seemingly driven largely by CMV exposure. Because counts were too low, more than 15 rarely observed V segments, including chromosome 9 orphons, were left out of the earlier analysis of roughly 600 of the donors. A group of highly shared sequence variants was considered likely to be a technical artifact of the sequencing pipeline. A later analysis found that HLA-associated TCR beta chains were more clonally expanded and had lower generation probabilities than equally common non-associated chains. The only immune exposure information available for the cohort was CMV serostatus. A further reported finding was that TCR beta sequences accurately predicted the HLA-A and HLA-B alleles for most subjects in the first cohort. A later analysis associated approximately 17,000 TCR beta sequences with specific HLA alleles at a false discovery rate of 0.05. In a later genetic analysis, fewer N-insertions in productive TCRs were reported among donors in an Asian-associated ancestry cluster than the 666-donor mean. Some IMGT-functional V segments, including TRBV6-2 and TRBV6-3, could not be told apart with the 87-base-pair reads, so those segments were excluded. Correlated functional status among segregating V segments might be attributable to linkage disequilibrium, but an unknown experimental factor could not be ruled out. An association between a missense DCLRE1C variant and V-gene and J-gene trimming of TCR beta chains was found in a later genetic analysis and replicated in an independent cohort. Several of the top co-occurrence clusters appeared to be linked to parvovirus B19, influenza, CMV and Epstein-Barr virus, according to a later analysis.

Sequenced input: PBMCs. The chain couples TRBV18 to TRBJ1-1; the D gene is possibly TRBD1, with 6 bases matching. The receptor was derived from a woman between 45 and 65 years old in good health and CMV-seronegative. The nucleotide sequence reads as follows: TGTGCCAGCTCTCGGGGACAATTGAACACTGAAGCTTTCTTT. It translates to CASSRGQLNTEAFF.